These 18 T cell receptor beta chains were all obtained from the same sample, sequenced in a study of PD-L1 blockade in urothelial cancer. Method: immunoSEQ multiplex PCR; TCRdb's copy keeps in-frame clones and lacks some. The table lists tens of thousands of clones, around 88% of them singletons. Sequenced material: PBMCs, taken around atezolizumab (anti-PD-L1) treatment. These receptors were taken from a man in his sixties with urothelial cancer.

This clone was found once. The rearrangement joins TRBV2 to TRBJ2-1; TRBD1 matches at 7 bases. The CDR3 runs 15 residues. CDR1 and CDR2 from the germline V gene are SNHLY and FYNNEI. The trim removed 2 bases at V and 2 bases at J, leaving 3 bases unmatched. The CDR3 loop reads CASSERGQTYNEQFF. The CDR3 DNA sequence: TGTGCCAGCAGTGAAAGGGGACAGACCTACAATGAGCAGTTCTTC.

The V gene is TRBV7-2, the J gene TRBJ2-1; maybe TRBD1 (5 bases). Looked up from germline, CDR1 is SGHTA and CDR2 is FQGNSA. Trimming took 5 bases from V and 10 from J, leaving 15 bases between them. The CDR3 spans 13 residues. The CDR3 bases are TGTGCCAGCAGCGCTAACTGGGGCTTCGAGCAGTTCTTC. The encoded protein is CASSANWGFEQFF.

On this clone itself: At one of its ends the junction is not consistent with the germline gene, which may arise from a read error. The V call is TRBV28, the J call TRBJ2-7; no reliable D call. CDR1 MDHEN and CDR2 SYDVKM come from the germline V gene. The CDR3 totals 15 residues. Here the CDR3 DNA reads TGTGCCAGCAGCCTCGCAGGTCCAGTCTCCCACGAGCAGTACTTC. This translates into CASSLAGPVSHEQYF.

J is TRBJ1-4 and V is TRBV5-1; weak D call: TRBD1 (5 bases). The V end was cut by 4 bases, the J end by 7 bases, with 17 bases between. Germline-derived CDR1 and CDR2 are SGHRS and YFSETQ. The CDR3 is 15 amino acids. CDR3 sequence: CASSEGALHGEKLFF. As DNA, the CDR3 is TGCGCCAGCAGCGAAGGGGCCCTCCATGGTGAAAAACTGTTTTTT.

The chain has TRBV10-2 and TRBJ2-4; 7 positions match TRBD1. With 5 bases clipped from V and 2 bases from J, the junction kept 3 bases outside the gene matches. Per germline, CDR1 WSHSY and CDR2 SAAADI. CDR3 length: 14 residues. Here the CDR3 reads CASSRGQSKNIQYF. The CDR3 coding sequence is TGCGCCAGCAGTCGGGGACAGTCCAAAAACATTCAGTACTTC.

As DNA, the CDR3 is TGTGCCAGTACTGGTGGACAGACCCGGAACACCGGGGAGCTGTTTTTT. This codes for CASTGGQTRNTGELFF. This chain uses TRBV19 with TRBJ2-2, with D perhaps TRBD1 (6 bases). Germline V CDR1 and CDR2: LNHDA, SQIVND (reference sequence). The V and J ends lost 7 bases and 1 base respectively, with 16 bases between them. This CDR3 has 16 amino acids.

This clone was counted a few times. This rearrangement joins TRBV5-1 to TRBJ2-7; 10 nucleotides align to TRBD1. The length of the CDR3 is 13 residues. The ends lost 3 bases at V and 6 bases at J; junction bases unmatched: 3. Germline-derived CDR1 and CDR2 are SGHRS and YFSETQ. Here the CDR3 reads CASSSGTGVEQYF. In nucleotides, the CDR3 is TGCGCCAGCAGCTCCGGGACAGGGGTCGAGCAGTACTTC. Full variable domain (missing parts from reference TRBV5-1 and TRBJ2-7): KAGVTQTPRYLIKTRGQQVTLSCSPISGHRSVSWYQQTPGQGLQFLFEYFSETQRNKGNFPGRFSGRQFSNSRSEMNVSTLELGDSALYLCASSSGTGVEQYFGPGTRLTVT.

In DNA, the CDR3 is TGCAGCATAAGGACAGGGGTCCACGAGCAGTACTTC. This sequence encodes CSIRTGVHEQYF. This chain links TRBV29-1 with TRBJ2-7, with 9 bases identical to TRBD1. This CDR3 is 12 amino acids long. J lost 5 bases, V lost 8 bases, and 7 bases had no gene match. CDR1 SQVTM and CDR2 ANQGSEA come from the germline V gene.

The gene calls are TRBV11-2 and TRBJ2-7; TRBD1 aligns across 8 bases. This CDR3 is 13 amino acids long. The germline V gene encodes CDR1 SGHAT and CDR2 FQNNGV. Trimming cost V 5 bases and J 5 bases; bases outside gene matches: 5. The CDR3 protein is CASSRTGSHEQYF. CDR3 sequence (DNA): TGTGCCAGCAGCAGGACAGGGTCCCACGAGCAGTACTTC.

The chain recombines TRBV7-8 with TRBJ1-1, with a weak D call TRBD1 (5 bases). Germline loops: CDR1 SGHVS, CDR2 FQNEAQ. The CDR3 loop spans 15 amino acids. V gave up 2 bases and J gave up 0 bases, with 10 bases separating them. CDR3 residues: CASSLIGQMNTEAFF. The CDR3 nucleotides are TGTGCCAGCAGCTTAATCGGACAAATGAACACTGAAGCTTTCTTT.

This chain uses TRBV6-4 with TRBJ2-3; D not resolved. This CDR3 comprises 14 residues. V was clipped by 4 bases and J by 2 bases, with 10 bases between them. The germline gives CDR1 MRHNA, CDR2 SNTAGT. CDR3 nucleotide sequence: TGTGCCAGCAGTGCCCGTTCCTTCACAGATACGCAGTATTTT. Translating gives CASSARSFTDTQYF.

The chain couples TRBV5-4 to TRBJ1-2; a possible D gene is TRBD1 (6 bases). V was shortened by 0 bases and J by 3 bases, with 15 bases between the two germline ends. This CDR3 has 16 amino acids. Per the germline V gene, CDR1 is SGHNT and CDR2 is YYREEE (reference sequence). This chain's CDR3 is CASSLELGGRDYGYTF. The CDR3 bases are TGTGCCAGCAGCTTGGAGCTAGGGGGTCGCGACTATGGCTACACCTTC.

Here the CDR3 reads CASTPRGTRDTGELFF. The DNA for the CDR3 is TGTGCCAGTACTCCCCGGGGTACCCGGGACACCGGGGAGCTGTTTTTT. The V call is TRBV19, the J call TRBJ2-2, with D possibly being TRBD2 (5 bases). This CDR3 is built from 16 residues. Germline V gene lookup returns CDR1 LNHDA and CDR2 SQIVND (reference sequence). Trimming stripped 7 bases from V and 3 bases from J, with 18 bases between.

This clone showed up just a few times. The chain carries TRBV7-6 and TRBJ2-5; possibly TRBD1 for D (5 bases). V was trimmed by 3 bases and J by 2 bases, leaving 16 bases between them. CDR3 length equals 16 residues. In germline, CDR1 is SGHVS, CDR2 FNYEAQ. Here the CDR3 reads CASSLVSGRTQETQYF. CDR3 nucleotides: TGTGCCAGCAGCTTGGTGTCAGGGCGAACACAAGAGACCCAGTACTTC.

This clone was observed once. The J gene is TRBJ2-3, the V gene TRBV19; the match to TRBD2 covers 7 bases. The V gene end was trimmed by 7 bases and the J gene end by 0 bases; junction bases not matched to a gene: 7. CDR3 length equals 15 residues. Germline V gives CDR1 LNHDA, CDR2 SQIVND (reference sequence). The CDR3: CASKGSGVSTDTQYF. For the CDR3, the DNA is TGTGCCAGTAAGGGGAGCGGGGTGAGCACAGATACGCAGTATTTT.

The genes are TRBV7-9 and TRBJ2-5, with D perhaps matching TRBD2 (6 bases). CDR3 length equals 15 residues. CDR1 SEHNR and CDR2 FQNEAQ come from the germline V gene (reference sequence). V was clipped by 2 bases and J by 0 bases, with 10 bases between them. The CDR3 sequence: CASSLPRGNQETQYF. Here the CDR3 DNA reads TGTGCCAGCAGCTTACCCCGCGGGAACCAAGAGACCCAGTACTTC.

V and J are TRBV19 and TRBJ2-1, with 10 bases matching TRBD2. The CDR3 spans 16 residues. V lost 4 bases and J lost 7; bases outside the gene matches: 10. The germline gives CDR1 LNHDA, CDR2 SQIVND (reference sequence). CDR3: CASSSPGVAGGNEQFF. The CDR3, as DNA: TGTGCCAGTAGTAGTCCGGGGGTAGCGGGAGGTAATGAGCAGTTCTTC. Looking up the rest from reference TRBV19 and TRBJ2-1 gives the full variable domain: DGGITQSPKYLFRKEGQNVTLSCEQNLNHDAMYWYRQDPGQGLRLIYYSQIVNDFQKGDIAEGYSVSREKKESFPLTVTSAQKNPTAFYLCASSSPGVAGGNEQFFGPGTRLTVL.

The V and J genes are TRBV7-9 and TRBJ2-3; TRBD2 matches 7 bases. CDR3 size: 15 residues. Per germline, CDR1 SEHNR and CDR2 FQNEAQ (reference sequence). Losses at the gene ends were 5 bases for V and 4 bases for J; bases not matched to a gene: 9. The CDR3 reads CASSTASGGADTQYF. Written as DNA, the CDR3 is TGTGCCAGCAGCACCGCTAGCGGAGGGGCAGATACGCAGTATTTT.